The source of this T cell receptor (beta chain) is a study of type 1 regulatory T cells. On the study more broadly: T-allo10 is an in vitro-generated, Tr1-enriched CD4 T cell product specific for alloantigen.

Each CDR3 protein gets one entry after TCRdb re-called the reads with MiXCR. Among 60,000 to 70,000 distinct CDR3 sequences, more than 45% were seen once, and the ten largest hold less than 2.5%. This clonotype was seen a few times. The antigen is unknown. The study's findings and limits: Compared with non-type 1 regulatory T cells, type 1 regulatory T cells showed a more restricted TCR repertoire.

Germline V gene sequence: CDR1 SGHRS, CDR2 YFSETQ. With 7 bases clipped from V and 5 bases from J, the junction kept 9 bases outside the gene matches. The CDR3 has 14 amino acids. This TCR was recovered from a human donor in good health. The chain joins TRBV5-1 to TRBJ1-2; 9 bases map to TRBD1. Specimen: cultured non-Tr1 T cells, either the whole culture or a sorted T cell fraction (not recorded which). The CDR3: CASQPGDREYGYTF. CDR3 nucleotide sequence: TGCGCCAGCCAGCCGGGGGACAGGGAGTATGGCTACACCTTC.